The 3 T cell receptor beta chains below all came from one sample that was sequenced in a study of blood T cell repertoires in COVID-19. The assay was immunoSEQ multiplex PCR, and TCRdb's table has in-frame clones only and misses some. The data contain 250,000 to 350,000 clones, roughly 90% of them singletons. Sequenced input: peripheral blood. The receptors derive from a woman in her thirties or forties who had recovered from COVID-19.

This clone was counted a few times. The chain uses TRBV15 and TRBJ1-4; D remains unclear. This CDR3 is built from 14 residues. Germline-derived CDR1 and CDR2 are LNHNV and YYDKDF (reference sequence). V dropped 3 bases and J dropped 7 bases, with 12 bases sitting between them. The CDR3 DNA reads TGTGCCACCAGCAGGCAGCTGACTGGTGAAAAACTGTTTTTT. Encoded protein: CATSRQLTGEKLFF. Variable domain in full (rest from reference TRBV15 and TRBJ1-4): DAMVIQNPRYQVTQFGKPVTLSCSQTLNHNVMYWYQQKSSQAPKLLFHYYDKDFNNEADTPDNFQSRRPNTSFCFLDIRSPGLGDTAMYLCATSRQLTGEKLFFGSGTQLSVL.

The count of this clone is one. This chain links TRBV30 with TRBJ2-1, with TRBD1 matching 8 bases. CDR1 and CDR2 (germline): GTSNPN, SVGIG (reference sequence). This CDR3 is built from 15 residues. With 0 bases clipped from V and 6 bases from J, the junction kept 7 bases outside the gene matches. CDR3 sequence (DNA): TGTGCCTGGAGTGTAAAGGACAGGGCGATCAATGAGCAGTTCTTC. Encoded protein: CAWSVKDRAINEQFF.

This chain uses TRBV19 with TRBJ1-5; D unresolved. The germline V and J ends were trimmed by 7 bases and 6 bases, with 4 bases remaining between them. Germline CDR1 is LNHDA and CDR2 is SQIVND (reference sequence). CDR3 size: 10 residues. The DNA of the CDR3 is TGTGCCAGTAATCGTCAGCCCCAGCATTTT. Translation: CASNRQPQHF. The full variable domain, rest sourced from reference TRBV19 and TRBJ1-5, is DGGITQSPKYLFRKEGQNVTLSCEQNLNHDAMYWYRQDPGQGLRLIYYSQIVNDFQKGDIAEGYSVSREKKESFPLTVTSAQKNPTAFYLCASNRQPQHFGDGTRLSIL.